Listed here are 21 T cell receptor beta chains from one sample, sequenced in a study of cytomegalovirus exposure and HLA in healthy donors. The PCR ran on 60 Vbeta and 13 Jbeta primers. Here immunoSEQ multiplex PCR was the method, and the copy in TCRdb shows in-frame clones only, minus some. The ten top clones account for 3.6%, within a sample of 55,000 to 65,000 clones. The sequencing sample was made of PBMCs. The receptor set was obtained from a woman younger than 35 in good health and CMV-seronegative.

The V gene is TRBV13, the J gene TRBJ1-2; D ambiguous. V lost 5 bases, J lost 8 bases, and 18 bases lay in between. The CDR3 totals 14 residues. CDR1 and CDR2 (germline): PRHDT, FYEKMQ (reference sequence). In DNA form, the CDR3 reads TGTGCCAGCAGCGAAGCCGCGGGAGCTCGCGGCTACACCTTC. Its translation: CASSEAAGARGYTF. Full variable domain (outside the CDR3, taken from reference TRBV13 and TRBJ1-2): AAGVIQSPRHLIKEKRETATLKCYPIPRHDTVYWYQQGPGQDPQFLISFYEKMQSDKGSIPDRFSAQQFSDYHSELNMSSLELGDSALYFCASSEAAGARGYTFGSGTRLTVV.

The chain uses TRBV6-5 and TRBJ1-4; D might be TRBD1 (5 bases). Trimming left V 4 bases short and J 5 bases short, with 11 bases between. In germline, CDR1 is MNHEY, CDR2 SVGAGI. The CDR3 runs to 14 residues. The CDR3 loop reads CASSSRGFNEKLFF. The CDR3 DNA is TGTGCCAGCAGTTCCCGGGGGTTCAATGAAAAACTGTTTTTT.

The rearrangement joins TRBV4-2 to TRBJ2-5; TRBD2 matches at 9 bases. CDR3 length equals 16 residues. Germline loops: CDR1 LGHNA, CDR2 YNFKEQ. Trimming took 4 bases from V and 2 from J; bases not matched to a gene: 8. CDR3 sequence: CASSPWTSEAQETQYF. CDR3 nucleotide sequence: TGTGCCAGCAGCCCATGGACTAGCGAGGCGCAAGAGACCCAGTACTTC.

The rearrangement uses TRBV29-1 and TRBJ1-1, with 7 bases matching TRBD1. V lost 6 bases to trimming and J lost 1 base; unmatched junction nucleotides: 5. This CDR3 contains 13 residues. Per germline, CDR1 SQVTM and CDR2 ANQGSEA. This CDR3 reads CSVAGQWNTEAFF. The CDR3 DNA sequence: TGCAGCGTGGCGGGACAGTGGAACACTGAAGCTTTCTTT.

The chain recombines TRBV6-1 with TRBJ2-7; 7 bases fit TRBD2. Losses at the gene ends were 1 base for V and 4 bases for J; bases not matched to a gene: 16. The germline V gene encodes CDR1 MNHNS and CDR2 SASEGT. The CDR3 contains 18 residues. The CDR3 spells CASSEGELANPLNYEQYF. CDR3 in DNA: TGTGCCAGCAGTGAAGGGGAACTAGCGAATCCCTTGAATTACGAGCAGTACTTC.

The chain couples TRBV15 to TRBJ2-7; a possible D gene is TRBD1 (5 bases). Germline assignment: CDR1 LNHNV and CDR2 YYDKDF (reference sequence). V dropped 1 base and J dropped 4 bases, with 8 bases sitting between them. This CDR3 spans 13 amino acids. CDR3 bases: TGTGCCACCAGCAGAGGCAGGGTGTACGAGCAGTACTTC. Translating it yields CATSRGRVYEQYF.

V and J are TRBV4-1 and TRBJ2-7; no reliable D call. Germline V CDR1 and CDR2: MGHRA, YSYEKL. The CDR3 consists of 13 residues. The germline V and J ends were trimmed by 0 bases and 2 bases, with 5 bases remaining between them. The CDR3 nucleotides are TGCGCCAGCAGCCAAGATGTCGCCTACGAGCAGTACTTC. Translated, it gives CASSQDVAYEQYF.

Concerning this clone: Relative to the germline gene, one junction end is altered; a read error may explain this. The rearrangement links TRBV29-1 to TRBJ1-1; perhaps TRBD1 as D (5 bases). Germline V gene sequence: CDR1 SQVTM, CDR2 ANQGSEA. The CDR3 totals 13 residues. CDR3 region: CSVNGRGSTETFF. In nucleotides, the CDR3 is TGCAGCGTCAACGGTAGGGGTTCCACTGAAACTTTCTTT.

Written as DNA, the CDR3 is TGTGCCAGCTTCGTAGCGGGGGCCTACAATGAGCAGTTCTTC. Protein: CASFVAGAYNEQFF. The chain has TRBV28 and TRBJ2-1; 9 nucleotides align to TRBD2. Germline trimming cut 8 bases from V and 2 bases from J; bases unmatched to any gene: 4. CDR3 length: 14 residues. Germline V CDR1 and CDR2: MDHEN, SYDVKM.

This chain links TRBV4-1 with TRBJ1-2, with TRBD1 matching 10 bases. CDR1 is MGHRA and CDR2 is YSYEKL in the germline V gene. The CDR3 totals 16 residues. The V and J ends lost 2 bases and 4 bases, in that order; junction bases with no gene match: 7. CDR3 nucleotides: TGCGCCAGCAGCCAACCGGGACAGGGGCCCATCTATGGCTACACCTTC. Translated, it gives CASSQPGQGPIYGYTF.

As DNA, the CDR3 is TGTGCCAGCAGTGAGCATGCAGGTAACACTGAAGCTTTCTTT. Its translation is CASSEHAGNTEAFF. The chain has TRBV6-1 and TRBJ1-1, with D unresolved. V was cut by 3 bases and J by 2 bases, with 10 bases left in between. This CDR3 spans 14 amino acids. Germline V CDR1 and CDR2: MNHNS, SASEGT.

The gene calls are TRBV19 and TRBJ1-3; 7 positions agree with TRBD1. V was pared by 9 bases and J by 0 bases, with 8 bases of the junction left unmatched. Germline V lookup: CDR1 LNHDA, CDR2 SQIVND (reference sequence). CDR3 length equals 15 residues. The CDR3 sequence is CASSSGGSSGNTIYF. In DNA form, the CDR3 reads TGTGCCAGCAGTTCAGGGGGGTCCTCTGGAAACACCATATATTTT. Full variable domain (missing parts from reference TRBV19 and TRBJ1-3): DGGITQSPKYLFRKEGQNVTLSCEQNLNHDAMYWYRQDPGQGLRLIYYSQIVNDFQKGDIAEGYSVSREKKESFPLTVTSAQKNPTAFYLCASSSGGSSGNTIYFGEGSWLTVV.

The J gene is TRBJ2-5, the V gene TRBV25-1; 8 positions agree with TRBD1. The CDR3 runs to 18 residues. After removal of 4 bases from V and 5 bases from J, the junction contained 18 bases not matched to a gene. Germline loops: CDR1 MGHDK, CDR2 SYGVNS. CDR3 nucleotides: TGTGCCAGCAGTGGCCCAACCGAGGGACAGGAGAACCCCGAGACCCAGTACTTC. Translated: CASSGPTEGQENPETQYF. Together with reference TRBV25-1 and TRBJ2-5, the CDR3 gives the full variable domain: EADIYQTPRYLVIGTGKKITLECSQTMGHDKMYWYQQDPGMELHLIHYSYGVNSTEKGDLSSESTVSRIRTEHFPLTLESARPSHTSQYLCASSGPTEGQENPETQYFGPGTRLLVL.

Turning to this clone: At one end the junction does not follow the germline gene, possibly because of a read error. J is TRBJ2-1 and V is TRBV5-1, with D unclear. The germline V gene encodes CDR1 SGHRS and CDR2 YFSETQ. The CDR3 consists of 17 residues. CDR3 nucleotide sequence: TGCGCCAGCAGCTTTAGTAACTCCTTGAGCTCCGACAATGAGCAGTTCTTC. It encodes CASSFSNSLSSDNEQFF.

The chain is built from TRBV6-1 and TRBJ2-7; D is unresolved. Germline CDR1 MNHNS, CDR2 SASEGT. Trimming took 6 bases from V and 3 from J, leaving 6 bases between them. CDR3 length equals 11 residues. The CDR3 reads CASSHSYEQYF. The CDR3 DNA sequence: TGTGCCAGCAGCCACAGCTACGAGCAGTACTTC.

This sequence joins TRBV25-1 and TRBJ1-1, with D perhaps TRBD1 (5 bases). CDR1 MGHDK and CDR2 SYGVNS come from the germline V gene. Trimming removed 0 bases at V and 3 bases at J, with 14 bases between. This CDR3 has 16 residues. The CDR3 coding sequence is TGTGCCAGCAGTGAATATTACGGAGGGGCGGACACTGAAGCTTTCTTT. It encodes CASSEYYGGADTEAFF.

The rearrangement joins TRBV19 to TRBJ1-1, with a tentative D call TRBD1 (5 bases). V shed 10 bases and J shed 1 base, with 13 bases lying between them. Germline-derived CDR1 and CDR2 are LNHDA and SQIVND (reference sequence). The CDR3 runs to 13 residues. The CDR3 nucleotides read TGTGCCATCTCTAGGGGCAGGAACACTGAAGCTTTCTTT. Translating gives CAISRGRNTEAFF.

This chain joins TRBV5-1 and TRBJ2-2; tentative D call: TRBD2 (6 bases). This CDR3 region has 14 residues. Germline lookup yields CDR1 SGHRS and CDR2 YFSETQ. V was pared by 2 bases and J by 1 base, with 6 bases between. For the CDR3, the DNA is TGCGCCAGCAGCTTCGGGAGGAACACCGGGGAGCTGTTTTTT. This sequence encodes CASSFGRNTGELFF. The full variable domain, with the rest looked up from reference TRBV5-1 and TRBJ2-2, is KAGVTQTPRYLIKTRGQQVTLSCSPISGHRSVSWYQQTPGQGLQFLFEYFSETQRNKGNFPGRFSGRQFSNSRSEMNVSTLELGDSALYLCASSFGRNTGELFFGEGSRLTVL.

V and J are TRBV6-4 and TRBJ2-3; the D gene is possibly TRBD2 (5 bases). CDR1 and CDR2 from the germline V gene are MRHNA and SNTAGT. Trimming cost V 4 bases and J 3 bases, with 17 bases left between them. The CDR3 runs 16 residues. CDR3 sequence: CASSVSGTRGTDTQYF. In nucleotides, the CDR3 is TGTGCCAGCAGTGTCTCCGGAACTAGAGGAACAGATACGCAGTATTTT.

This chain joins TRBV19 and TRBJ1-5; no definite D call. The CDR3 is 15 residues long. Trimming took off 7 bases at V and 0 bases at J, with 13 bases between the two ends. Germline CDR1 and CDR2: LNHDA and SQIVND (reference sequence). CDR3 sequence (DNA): TGTGCCAGTAACCCGAGGAGAGATAGCAATCAGCCCCAGCATTTT. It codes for CASNPRRDSNQPQHF.

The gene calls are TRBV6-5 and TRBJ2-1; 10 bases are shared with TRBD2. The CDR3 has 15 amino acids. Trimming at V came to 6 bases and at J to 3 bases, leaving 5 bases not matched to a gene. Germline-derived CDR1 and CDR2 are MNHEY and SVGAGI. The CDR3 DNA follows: TGTGCCAGCAGATTTATAGCGGGGGGCTACAATGAGCAGTTCTTC. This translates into CASRFIAGGYNEQFF.